A single sample gave rise to the 28 T cell receptor beta chains below, sequenced in a study of monozygotic twins with inflammatory bowel disease. Each CDR3 protein gets one entry in TCRdb, which reprocessed the 5' RACE reads and gives no DNA. This repertoire includes approximately 400,000 distinct CDR3 sequences. The sequenced material came from blood. Receptor source: a human donor with ulcerative colitis or Crohn's disease, or a healthy co-twin of an affected twin (not recorded which).

V is TRBV20-1 and J is TRBJ2-2. Germline loops: CDR1 DFQATT, CDR2 SNEGSKA (reference sequence). The CDR3 sequence is 16 residues long. The CDR3 sequence: CSARDQRGVNTGELFF.

The V gene is TRBV7-8, the J gene TRBJ1-1; checking the TCRdb D call of TRBD1 is not possible without DNA. The CDR3 has 15 residues. Germline V gene lookup returns CDR1 SGHVS and CDR2 FQNEAQ. The CDR3 here is CASSLDREGRPEAFF.

V usage is TRBV5-1 and J usage is TRBJ1-1; there is no DNA to check the TCRdb D call of TRBD1. The CDR3 covers 15 residues. CDR1 and CDR2 (germline): SGHRS, YFSETQ. The CDR3 reads CASSRGTGVNTEAFF.

The chain employs TRBV20-1 and TRBJ2-1; the TCRdb D gene call, TRBD2, has no DNA to confirm it. Looked up from germline, CDR1 is DFQATT and CDR2 is SNEGSKA (reference sequence). The CDR3 has 17 amino acids. Here the CDR3 reads CSAQGLAIYGAYNEQFF.

This chain uses TRBV27 with TRBJ1-2. The CDR3 is 12 amino acids. In germline, CDR1 is MNHEY, CDR2 SMNVEV (reference sequence). CDR3 sequence: CASSRNGYGYTF.

The CDR3 protein is CSALTSGAYNEQFF. The rearrangement links TRBV20-1 to TRBJ2-1; the D call of TRBD2 rests on TCRdb alone, since no DNA is present to check it. Germline V gene data show CDR1 as DFQATT and CDR2 as SNEGSKA (reference sequence). The CDR3 totals 14 residues.

The chain links TRBV3-1 to TRBJ2-5; TCRdb names TRBD2, which stays unverified in the absence of DNA. The CDR3 covers 15 residues. Per germline, CDR1 LGHDT and CDR2 YNNKEL (reference sequence). The CDR3 here is CASREEYPREETQYF.

The chain has TRBV6-1 and TRBJ2-3; the D gene TCRdb calls, TRBD2, cannot be checked with no DNA. The CDR3 totals 14 residues. The germline V gene has CDR1 MNHNS and CDR2 SASEGT. The CDR3 here is CASRRGGQGDTQYF.

J is TRBJ2-7 and V is TRBV6-6. Germline V lookup: CDR1 MNHNY, CDR2 SVGAGI (reference sequence). The CDR3 is made up of 14 amino acids. The CDR3 sequence: CASSYSQGANEQYF.

The J gene is TRBJ1-2, the V gene TRBV5-1; TCRdb returns TRBD1, unconfirmable since there is no DNA. Germline loops: CDR1 SGHRS, CDR2 YFSETQ. This CDR3 contains 13 residues. CDR3 in amino acids: CASSLAGTNGYTF.

V usage is TRBV11-2 and J usage is TRBJ1-1; TCRdb's D gene call, TRBD1, goes unchecked for lack of DNA. The CDR3 extends over 19 amino acids. From germline, CDR1 is SGHAT and CDR2 FQNNGV. The CDR3 reads CASSLDSLTGRPMNTEAFF. The full variable domain, with the rest looked up from reference TRBV11-2 and TRBJ1-1, is EAGVAQSPRYKIIEKRQSVAFWCNPISGHATLYWYQQILGQGPKLLIQFQNNGVVDDSQLPKDRFSAERLKGVDSTLKIQPAKLEDSAVYLCASSLDSLTGRPMNTEAFFGQGTRLTVV.

The rearrangement uses TRBV5-6 and TRBJ1-2. The CDR3 has 13 residues. Germline V gene sequence: CDR1 SGHDT, CDR2 YYEEEE. CDR3 sequence reads: CASRDRGRYGYTF.

This chain links TRBV5-1 with TRBJ1-6; no DNA is available, so the TRBD1 call from TCRdb remains unchecked. The CDR3 is made up of 13 amino acids. Germline CDR1 SGHRS, CDR2 YFSETQ. CDR3 in amino acids: CASSLGADSPLHF.

The rearrangement uses TRBV3-1 and TRBJ2-1; the TRBD2 assignment by TCRdb is unverifiable without DNA. From germline, CDR1 is LGHDT and CDR2 YNNKEL (reference sequence). The CDR3 totals 17 residues. This CDR3 reads CASSQVPGLGLDNEQFF.

The chain joins TRBV20-1 to TRBJ1-1; the D call of TRBD1 rests on TCRdb alone, since no DNA is present to check it. The CDR3 is made up of 15 amino acids. CDR1 is DFQATT, CDR2 SNEGSKA, per germline (reference sequence). This CDR3 is CSAWGRGGRNTEAFF.

The chain uses TRBV19 and TRBJ2-7; the TCRdb D gene call, TRBD1, has no DNA to confirm it. The CDR3 length is 13 residues. Germline V gene lookup returns CDR1 LNHDA and CDR2 SQIVND (reference sequence). CDR3 amino acids: CASRNRGKDEQYF.

V and J are TRBV12-3 or TRBV12-4 and TRBJ2-6. This CDR3 has 14 residues. The CDR3: CASATHSGANVLTF.

This chain joins TRBV5-5 and TRBJ1-1; lacking DNA, the TRBD1 call made by TCRdb goes unchecked. From germline, CDR1 is SGHKS and CDR2 YYEKEE (reference sequence). CDR3 size: 11 residues. The CDR3 sequence is CASSLEGFAFF.

This chain uses TRBV18 with TRBJ1-2. CDR1 is KGHSH and CDR2 is LQKENI in the germline V gene. This CDR3 comprises 15 residues. The CDR3 sequence: CASSPQRSANYGYTF.

The chain couples TRBV4-1 to TRBJ2-6. The length of the CDR3 is 19 residues. Germline CDR1 MGHRA, CDR2 YSYEKL. The CDR3 reads CASSQDLNSFISGANVLTF.

The chain recombines TRBV5-1 with TRBJ2-5; TCRdb calls TRBD1, which cannot be checked without DNA. The CDR3 has 15 amino acids. CDR1 and CDR2 from the germline V gene are SGHRS and YFSETQ. This CDR3 reads CASSLDAGSKETQYF.

The V gene is TRBV12-3 or TRBV12-4, the J gene TRBJ1-2; TCRdb picks TRBD1, but there is no DNA to check that call. CDR3 length: 18 amino acids. This chain's CDR3 is CASSPLPGPGGVRYGYTF.

The chain combines TRBV12-3 or TRBV12-4 with TRBJ2-3; checking the TCRdb D call of TRBD1 is not possible without DNA. There are 18 residues in the CDR3. This CDR3 reads CASSLTGTTRFRTDTQYF.

The V and J genes are TRBV2 and TRBJ1-1; lacking DNA, the TRBD1 call made by TCRdb goes unchecked. This CDR3 contains 15 residues. The germline V gene encodes CDR1 SNHLY and CDR2 FYNNEI. CDR3 residues: CASRPGQGAGDEAFF.

The chain carries TRBV7-2 and TRBJ1-4. The CDR3 loop spans 14 amino acids. CDR1 SGHTA and CDR2 FQGNSA come from the germline V gene. CDR3 region: CASSLDLRGEKLFF.

The chain carries TRBV5-1 and TRBJ2-1; TCRdb gives TRBD1 as the D gene, but with no DNA this cannot be confirmed. In germline, CDR1 is SGHRS, CDR2 YFSETQ. The CDR3 runs to 14 residues. CDR3 loop: CASSKGTFPHEQFF. Full variable domain (remainder filled in from reference TRBV5-1 and TRBJ2-1): KAGVTQTPRYLIKTRGQQVTLSCSPISGHRSVSWYQQTPGQGLQFLFEYFSETQRNKGNFPGRFSGRQFSNSRSEMNVSTLELGDSALYLCASSKGTFPHEQFFGPGTRLTVL.

The CDR3 protein is CASSLGAGGSYEQYF. The chain employs TRBV7-6 and TRBJ2-7. Germline V gene data show CDR1 as SGHVS and CDR2 as FNYEAQ. The CDR3 has 15 residues.

V and J are TRBV24-1 and TRBJ2-3; TCRdb indicates TRBD2, and absent DNA this call remains unverified. The germline V gene encodes CDR1 KGHDR and CDR2 SFDVKD. This CDR3 comprises 14 residues. The chain's CDR3 is CATSSAPSADTQYF.